The rows below give T cell receptor beta chains drawn from one sample of a study of cytomegalovirus exposure and HLA in healthy donors. Only in-frame clones appear in the TCRdb table, and some are missing; sequencing was by immunoSEQ multiplex PCR. Of under 150,000 clones in the sample, around 77% are singletons; the top ten hold more than 4.5%. Source material: PBMCs. The receptors were sampled from a woman in her forties or fifties in good health and CMV-seronegative. Each CDR3 is given with its conserved first and last residue. A D gene is named only where the DNA matches it firmly. For some rows the clone size is stated as once, few or many, or as a class when expanded; others skip it.

j_call clone_size d_call v_call cdr3_length cdr3_nt cdr3_aa
TRBJ1-4 . . TRBV28 13 TGTGCCAGCAGTTTAGGGGGGAATGAAAAACTGTTTTTT CASSLGGNEKLFF
TRBJ2-7 . . TRBV7-2 16 TGTGCCAGCAGCTTATCTTCGGTTTCGCAGGCCTACGAGCAGTACTTC CASSLSSVSQAYEQYF
TRBJ2-3 . . TRBV4-1 15 TGCGCCAGCAGCCAAAATAGGGGCATTTCAGATACGCAGTATTTT CASSQNRGISDTQYF
TRBJ1-5 . . TRBV6-1 15 TGTGCCAGCACTTCAGGATGGTATCAAAATCAGCCCCAGCATTTT CASTSGWYQNQPQHF
TRBJ2-3 few . TRBV5-6 16 TGTGCCAGCAGCTTGGGCGGCGGGGTAAGCACAGATACGCAGTATTTT CASSLGGGVSTDTQYF
TRBJ1-1 . TRBD1 TRBV19 12 TGTGCCAGTAGTTTCGGACAGGCGCCGCTCGGGTTT CASSFGQAPLGF
TRBJ2-3 . TRBD2 TRBV19 17 TGTGCCAGTAGTAGCCCGGGACTAGCGGGAAGCACAGATACGCAGTATTTT CASSSPGLAGSTDTQYF
TRBJ2-1 . . TRBV10-3 17 TGTGCCATCAGTTTCCCCGGCGGGGCCCTCTCCTACAATGAGCAGTTCTTC CAISFPGGALSYNEQFF
TRBJ2-5 . . TRBV7-3 13 TGTGCCAGCAGCTTAAACCGGGGGGAGACCCAGTACTTC CASSLNRGETQYF
TRBJ2-3 . TRBD2 TRBV10-3 15 TGTGCCATCAGCGGGACTAGCGTACCTGGAGATACGCAGTATTTT CAISGTSVPGDTQYF
TRBJ2-7 . . TRBV11-2 15 TGTGCCAGCAGCTCACTTTCCGGCAGGGTGGGCGAGCAGTACTTC CASSSLSGRVGEQYF
TRBJ1-6 few . TRBV9 14 TGTGCCAGCAGCGTAGGGTTTAGCGATTCACCCCTCCACTTT CASSVGFSDSPLHF
TRBJ2-7 . . TRBV7-9 14 TGTTCCAGCAGCCCGCTCACCGGCTCCTACGAGCAGTACTTC CSSSPLTGSYEQYF
TRBJ1-1 . . TRBV20-1 11 TGCAGTGTCACGGACGACAGTGAAGCTTTCTTT CSVTDDSEAFF
TRBJ2-1 . . TRBV10-3 14 TGTGCCATCAGGAACGTGGACAGAGACAATGAGCAGTTCTTC CAIRNVDRDNEQFF
TRBJ1-1 . . TRBV29-1 13 TGCAGCGTTGAAGAACAGCTGAACACTGAAGCTTTCTTT CSVEEQLNTEAFF
TRBJ1-2 . TRBD1 TRBV7-2 16 TGTGCCAGCAGCTTAGAGGGACAGGGGGGTCTCTATGGCTACACCTTC CASSLEGQGGLYGYTF
TRBJ2-1 few TRBD1 TRBV4-1 17 TGCGCCAGCAGCCAACCTCGGGGACAGGACTCCTACAATGAGCAGTTCTTC CASSQPRGQDSYNEQFF
TRBJ1-1 . TRBD1 TRBV27 15 TGTGCCAGCAGGGTAGGGGACAGGGTGTACGCTGAAGCTTTCTTT CASRVGDRVYAEAFF
TRBJ1-4 . TRBD1 TRBV7-3 15 TGTGCCAGCAGCCCAGACAGGGAACCTAATGAAAAACTGTTTTTT CASSPDREPNEKLFF
TRBJ2-1 once . TRBV9 15 TGTGCCAGCAGCGTAGACAGATCTACCTACAATGAGCAGTTCTTC CASSVDRSTYNEQFF
TRBJ2-7 . . TRBV6-5 12 TGTGCCAGCAGTCGCGACAGACACGAGCAGTACTTC CASSRDRHEQYF
TRBJ2-2 . . TRBV7-2 13 TGTGCCAGCAGCTTTCTACGGACCGGGGAGCTGTTTTTT CASSFLRTGELFF
TRBJ1-2 once . TRBV2 14 TGTGCCAGCAGTGAACCCGGGATCCTCTATGGCTACACCTTC CASSEPGILYGYTF
TRBJ2-3 . . TRBV30 13 TGTGCCTGGAGTGTCCAGAGCACAGATACGCAGTATTTT CAWSVQSTDTQYF
TRBJ1-1 . . TRBV28 13 TGTGCCAGCAGTCCCCCCACTAACACTGAAGCTTTCTTT CASSPPTNTEAFF
TRBJ1-2 . . TRBV6-6 14 TGTGCCAGCAGTTACTCGACAGCGAACTATGGCTACACCTTC CASSYSTANYGYTF
TRBJ2-7 . . TRBV19 15 TGTGCCAGTAGTATAGCGGTTGTGACAGGCTACGAGCAGTACTTC CASSIAVVTGYEQYF
TRBJ1-4 . TRBD1 TRBV28 14 TGTGCCAGCAGAGGGACAGCAACTAATGAAAAACTGTTTTTT CASRGTATNEKLFF
TRBJ2-3 . TRBD2 TRBV7-2 14 TGTGCCAGCAGCCGTAGCGGGGCGGCGGATACGCAGTATTTT CASSRSGAADTQYF
TRBJ2-2 . TRBD2 TRBV6-1 15 TGTGCCAGCAATGGCGGGGGGGCCGGAGCCGGGGAGCTGTTTTTT CASNGGGAGAGELFF
TRBJ1-5 . . TRBV30 14 TGTGCCTGGACCCGACAGCATAGCAATCAGCCCCAGCATTTT CAWTRQHSNQPQHF
TRBJ2-1 . . TRBV2 16 TGTGCCAGCAGCCCACCACCCGGGACAAACTACAATGAGCAGTTCTTC CASSPPPGTNYNEQFF
TRBJ1-2 . . TRBV11-2 14 TGTGCCAGCAGCTTGAGTCAGGGAAACTATGGCTACACCTTC CASSLSQGNYGYTF
TRBJ2-1 . . TRBV29-1 13 TGCAGCGTTGGCAGGAATGTGGGTAATGGTCAGTTCTTC CSVGRNVGNGQFF